The rows below give T cell receptor beta chains drawn from one sample of a study of T and B cells in COVID-19 patients. TCRdb independently ran MiXCR on the multiplex PCR reads; one entry per CDR3 protein. The sample gives around 5,200 distinct CDR3 sequences, 25% to 30% of which show up once; 4.5% to 5.5% is in the top ten. The sample consisted of blood. These receptors all come from a human donor with active COVID-19. Both conserved end residues are part of each CDR3. The D gene is left open where the match is weak. Where a row states a size, it is once, few, many or the class of an expanded clone; other rows omit it.

d_gene	abundance	v_gene	j_gene	len	CDR3nt	CDR3aa
TRBD1	medium-sized	TRBV7-9	TRBJ2-1	12	TGTGCCAGCAGCTTAGGACAGGGAAGCGAGTTCTTC	CASSLGQGSEFF
TRBD1	medium-sized	TRBV6-5	TRBJ2-7	12	TGTGCCAGCACGGGGACAGGGTACGAGCAGTACTTC	CASTGTGYEQYF
.	medium-sized	TRBV30	TRBJ1-5	14	TGTGCCTGGAGCCACGATCGGAGCAATCAGCCCCAGCATTTT	CAWSHDRSNQPQHF
.	few	TRBV5-5	TRBJ2-7	12	TGTGCCAGCAGCTTGAGCCCCTACGAGCAGTACTTC	CASSLSPYEQYF
.	medium-sized	TRBV6-5	TRBJ1-2	12	TGTGCCAGCAGTTCCAGGGATAGTGGCTACACCTTC	CASSSRDSGYTF
.	.	TRBV19	TRBJ2-2	17	TGTGCCAGCAGCTTGGACGGCAGGCGAACTAACACCGGGGAGCTGTTTTTT	CASSLDGRRTNTGELFF
TRBD2	.	TRBV6-5	TRBJ2-7	17	TGTGCCAGCAGTTACTCCCCGAGCGGGGGGGGGGTCTACGAGCAGTACTTC	CASSYSPSGGGVYEQYF
.	.	TRBV5-4	TRBJ2-1	15	TGTGCCAGCAGCTTGGGGGACTTATCCTACAATGAGCAGTTCTTC	CASSLGDLSYNEQFF
.	.	TRBV20-1	TRBJ1-2	17	TGCAGTGCTCTTAAATCAGGACAGCCATCAAGGGGCTATGGCTACACCTTC	CSALKSGQPSRGYGYTF
.	.	TRBV6-5	TRBJ2-3	14	TGTGCCAGCAGTGAAGCAGGGGTGGCAGATACGCAGTATTTT	CASSEAGVADTQYF
.	few	TRBV4-2	TRBJ2-3	13	TGTGCCAGCAGTCAACAGGTTTTTGGTACGCAGTATTTT	CASSQQVFGTQYF
.	.	TRBV24-1	TRBJ1-2	15	TGTGCCACCAGTGATTCGGGTCAGCGGGTGTATGGCTACACCTTC	CATSDSGQRVYGYTF
TRBD2	.	TRBV10-3	TRBJ2-1	17	TGTGCCATCAAACGGACTAGCGGGTCCCCCTCCTACAATGAGCAGTTCTTC	CAIKRTSGSPSYNEQFF
.	medium-sized	TRBV19	TRBJ1-2	10	TGTGCCAGTCGCGGCTATGGCTACACCTTC	CASRGYGYTF
TRBD2	medium-sized	TRBV5-1	TRBJ2-7	15	TGCGCCAGCAGCCGGTCTAGCGGGAGCTCCTACGAGCAGTACTTC	CASSRSSGSSYEQYF
.	.	TRBV28	TRBJ2-3	13	TGTGCCAGCAATACAGGGAGCACAGATACGCAGTATTTT	CASNTGSTDTQYF
TRBD1	.	TRBV20-1	TRBJ1-2	15	TGCAGTGCTAGAGATCTCGGGGACAGGGGCTATGGCTACACCTTC	CSARDLGDRGYGYTF
TRBD1	large	TRBV19	TRBJ2-6	15	TGTGCCAGTAGTAGGACAGGGACTGGGGCCAACGTCCTGACTTTC	CASSRTGTGANVLTF
.	.	TRBV5-4	TRBJ2-2	15	TGTGCCAGCAGCCGAGAAACCGCAGAGACTGGGGAGCTGTTTTTT	CASSRETAETGELFF
TRBD1	.	TRBV12-3/TRBV12-4	TRBJ2-7	14	TGTGCCAGCAGTCCGGACAGGCTAAAAAGCGAGCAGTACTTC	CASSPDRLKSEQYF
.	.	TRBV11-3	TRBJ2-5	15	TGTGCCAGCAGCTTAGAATGGGGGGGCGGAGAGACCCAGTACTTC	CASSLEWGGGETQYF
.	medium-sized	TRBV6-5	TRBJ1-2	11	TGTGCCAGCAGTTCAAATTCCGGTGACACCTTC	CASSSNSGDTF
TRBD1	.	TRBV10-3	TRBJ1-5	15	TGTGCCATCAGTGAGTTTCCAGGGGGGACGGAGCCCCAGCATTTT	CAISEFPGGTEPQHF
.	medium-sized	TRBV5-4	TRBJ1-4	12	TGTGCCAGCAGCCACGACGGCGAAAAACTGTTTTTT	CASSHDGEKLFF
.	medium-sized	TRBV12-3/TRBV12-4	TRBJ1-5	15	TGTGCCAGCAGTTTAAGAACAGGGAGACATCAGCCCCAGCATTTT	CASSLRTGRHQPQHF
.	few	TRBV7-2	TRBJ2-5	16	TGTGCCAGCAGCAAAAAAGCGGTCCGGGCCCAAGAGACCCAGTACTTC	CASSKKAVRAQETQYF
TRBD2	.	TRBV5-1	TRBJ2-1	15	TGCGCCAGCAGTCCGCTAGCGGGAGATTCGTATGAGCAGTTCTTC	CASSPLAGDSYEQFF
.	few	TRBV30	TRBJ1-3	15	TGTGCCTGGAGTGTGAGCGTCTTGGGTGGAAACACCATATATTTT	CAWSVSVLGGNTIYF
TRBD1	.	TRBV5-1	TRBJ2-5	13	TGCGCCAGCAGCTTACAGGGACAGGAGACCCAGTACTTC	CASSLQGQETQYF
.	medium-sized	TRBV30	TRBJ1-6	13	TGTGCCTGGAGTGCCAGGGAAAGATCACCCCTCCACTTT	CAWSARERSPLHF
TRBD1	medium-sized	TRBV19	TRBJ1-4	16	TGTGCCAGTAGCCATCGGCGGCGACAGGGCGTAGAAAAACTGTTTTTT	CASSHRRRQGVEKLFF
TRBD2	.	TRBV5-1	TRBJ2-5	17	TGCGCCAGCAGCAAAGGAGTTGGGGAGGGGTACCAAGAGACCCAGTACTTC	CASSKGVGEGYQETQYF
.	medium-sized	TRBV18	TRBJ2-7	14	TGTGCCAGCTCACCAAGGCAGGGGGGCGACGAGCAGTACTTC	CASSPRQGGDEQYF
.	few	TRBV18	TRBJ1-5	14	TGTGCCAGCTCCCACAGGACCCTCAATCAGCCCCAGCATTTT	CASSHRTLNQPQHF
TRBD2	medium-sized	TRBV12-3/TRBV12-4	TRBJ2-1	15	TGTGCCAGCAGTTTTGTGTTAAGCGGGACCAGCCCCCACATCTTC	CASSFVLSGTSPHIF
.	medium-sized	TRBV30	TRBJ1-6	16	TGTGCCTGTCCCGGGCCTAATCGGGGGGCAAATTCACCCCTCCACTTT	CACPGPNRGANSPLHF
TRBD2	medium-sized	TRBV6-5	TRBJ2-3	14	TGTGCCAGCAGTGCACGGGGGGGGGCTAATACGCAGTATTTT	CASSARGGANTQYF
.	medium-sized	TRBV6-2/TRBV6-3	TRBJ1-2	13	TGTGCCAGCAGGGACAGTCTTAACTATGGCTACACCTTC	CASRDSLNYGYTF
.	few	TRBV6-5	TRBJ1-5	16	TGTGCCAGCAGGTCCCGGGACGCTTCCAACAATCAGCCCCAGCATTTT	CASRSRDASNNQPQHF
.	.	TRBV10-3	TRBJ2-1	15	TGTGCCATCAGGGAGTCCGGATCTCACGGGAATGAGCAGTTCTTC	CAIRESGSHGNEQFF
TRBD1	few	TRBV6-2/TRBV6-3	TRBJ2-4	15	TGTGCCAGCAGTTTACGGACAGGGAGTTCAAACATTCAGTACTTC	CASSLRTGSSNIQYF
.	.	TRBV24-1	TRBJ2-5	14	TGTGCCACCAGTGCCACGGACGTACAAGAGACCCAGTACTTC	CATSATDVQETQYF
TRBD1	few	TRBV7-6	TRBJ2-5	17	TGTGCCAGCAGCAGAACCGGGACAGGAGCATTCCAAGAGACCCAGTACTTC	CASSRTGTGAFQETQYF
.	medium-sized	TRBV30	TRBJ2-5	12	TGTGCCTGGAGTACAGGGCGGGAGACCCAGTACTTC	CAWSTGRETQYF
.	.	TRBV7-9	TRBJ2-1	16	TGTGCCAGCAGCTTTGAACAGGCTCCATCATACAATGAGCAGTTCTTC	CASSFEQAPSYNEQFF